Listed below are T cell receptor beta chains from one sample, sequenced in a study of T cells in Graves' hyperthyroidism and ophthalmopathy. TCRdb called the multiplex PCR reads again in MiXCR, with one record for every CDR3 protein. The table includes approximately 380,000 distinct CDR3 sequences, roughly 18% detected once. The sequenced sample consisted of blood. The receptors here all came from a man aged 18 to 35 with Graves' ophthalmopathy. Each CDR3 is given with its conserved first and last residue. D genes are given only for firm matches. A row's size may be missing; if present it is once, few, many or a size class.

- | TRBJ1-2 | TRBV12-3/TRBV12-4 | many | TGTGCCAGCAGTCCCGGGACATGGAGCTATGGCTACACCTTC | CASSPGTWSYGYTF
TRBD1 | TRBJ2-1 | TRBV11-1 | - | TGTGCCAGCAGCCGCCCGGGGACAGGGGTCTATGAGCAGTTCTTC | CASSRPGTGVYEQFF
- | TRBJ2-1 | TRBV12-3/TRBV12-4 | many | TGTGCCAGCAGTTTAGCCGGACTACACGGGAATGAGCAGTTCTTC | CASSLAGLHGNEQFF
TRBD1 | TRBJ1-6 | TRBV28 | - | TGTGCCAGCAGTTTACCCGGGACAGGGGTAAATTCACCCCTCCACTTT | CASSLPGTGVNSPLHF
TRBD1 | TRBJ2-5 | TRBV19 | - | TGTGCCAGTAGTGTCTCAGGGGGCCGCGAGACCCAGTACTTC | CASSVSGGRETQYF
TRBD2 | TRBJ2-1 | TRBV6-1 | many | TGTGCCAGCAGTGATTGGCGGGGGGGCCGTAATGAGCAGTTCTTC | CASSDWRGGRNEQFF
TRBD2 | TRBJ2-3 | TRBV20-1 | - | TGCAGTGCTGTCCCGGGACTAGCGGGGGGTTCAGATACGCAGTATTTT | CSAVPGLAGGSDTQYF
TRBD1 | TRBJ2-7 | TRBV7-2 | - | TGTGCCAGCAGCTTAGGCCCGGGACAGGGAACCTACGAGCAGTACTTC | CASSLGPGQGTYEQYF
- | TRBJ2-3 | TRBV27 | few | TGTGCCAGCAGCGCGGGGACAAGGACAGAGTATTTT | CASSAGTRTEYF
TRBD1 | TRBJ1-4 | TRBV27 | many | TGTGCCAGCAGTTTATACGGGACAGGGGTAACTAATGAAAAACTGTTTTTT | CASSLYGTGVTNEKLFF
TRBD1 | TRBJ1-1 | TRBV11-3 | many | TGTGCCAGCAGCACGGGACAGGCGGTCACTGAAGCTTTCTTT | CASSTGQAVTEAFF
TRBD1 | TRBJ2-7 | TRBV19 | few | TGTGCCAGTAGGCCCCGGACAGGAACCTACTACGAGCAGTACTTC | CASRPRTGTYYEQYF
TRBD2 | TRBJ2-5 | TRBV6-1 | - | TGTGCCAGCAGTCCTCGCGGGGGAGGGGAAGAGACCCAGTACTTC | CASSPRGGGEETQYF
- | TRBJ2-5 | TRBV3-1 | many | TGTGCCAGCAGCCAAGGGGCAGCTTGGGGCCAAGAGACCCAGTACTTC | CASSQGAAWGQETQYF
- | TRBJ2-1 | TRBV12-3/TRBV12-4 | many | TGTGCCAGCATCTCGACCGGGGCGGTCAATGAGCAGTTCTTC | CASISTGAVNEQFF
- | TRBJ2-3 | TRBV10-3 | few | TGTGCCATCAGTGCAAACAGCGTCACAGATACGCAGTATTTT | CAISANSVTDTQYF
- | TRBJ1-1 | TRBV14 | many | TGTGCCAGCAGCCAAGATCGGGGGGCACGAGGGAGAGGAGCTTTCTTT | CASSQDRGARGRGAFF
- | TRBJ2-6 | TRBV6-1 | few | TGTGCCAGCACCACAGTCCGGAGCCTCTCCTTCTCTGGGGCCAACGTCCTGACTTTC | CASTTVRSLSFSGANVLTF
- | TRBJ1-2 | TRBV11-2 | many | TGTGCCAGCAGCTTAGAGGCGGGCTATGGCTACACCTTC | CASSLEAGYGYTF
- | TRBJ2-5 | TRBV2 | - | TGTGCCAGCACCGGAATGGGCCAAGAGACCCAGTACTTC | CASTGMGQETQYF
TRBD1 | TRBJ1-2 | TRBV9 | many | TGTGCCAGCAGCGTAGGACAGGGCTTTGGCTACACCTTC | CASSVGQGFGYTF
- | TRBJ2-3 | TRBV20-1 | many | TGCAGTGCTGGTCCGGGAGCCATCACAGATACGCAGTATTTT | CSAGPGAITDTQYF
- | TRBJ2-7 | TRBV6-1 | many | TGTGCCAGCAGTGCCGGGGCATACGAGCAGTACTTC | CASSAGAYEQYF
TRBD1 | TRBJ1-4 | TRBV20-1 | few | TGCAGTGCTAGAGATCCCCGACAGGGGTATGAAAAACTGTTTTTT | CSARDPRQGYEKLFF
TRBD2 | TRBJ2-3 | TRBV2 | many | TGTGCCAGCAGTGATGGCGCTAGCGGGGGTACAGATACGCAGTATTTT | CASSDGASGGTDTQYF
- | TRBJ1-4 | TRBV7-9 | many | TGTGCCAGCAGCCAAACGGGAGCCGAAAAACTGTTTTTT | CASSQTGAEKLFF
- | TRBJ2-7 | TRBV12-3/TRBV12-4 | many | TGTGCCAGCAGTCAGTCAAGGGGGGGGGGATACGAGCAGTACTTC | CASSQSRGGGYEQYF
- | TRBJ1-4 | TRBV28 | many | TGTGCCAGCAGTCATACTACGGGGCATGAAAAACTGTTTTTT | CASSHTTGHEKLFF
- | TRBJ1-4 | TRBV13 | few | TGTGCCAGCAGCTTAGGCGTCAGCAATGAAAAACTGTTTTTT | CASSLGVSNEKLFF
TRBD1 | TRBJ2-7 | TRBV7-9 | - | TGTGCCAGCAGCTCGGGACAGGGTAAGGAGCAGTACTTC | CASSSGQGKEQYF
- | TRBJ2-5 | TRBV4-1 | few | TGCGCCAGCAGCCAAGATAGGGCAGAGACCCAGTACTTC | CASSQDRAETQYF
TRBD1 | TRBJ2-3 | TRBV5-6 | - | TGTGCCAGCAGCTACAAAGGACAGGGTACGCAGTATTTT | CASSYKGQGTQYF
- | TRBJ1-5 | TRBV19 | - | TGTGCCAGTAGTATAGAGGGGAGTCAGCCCCAGCATTTT | CASSIEGSQPQHF
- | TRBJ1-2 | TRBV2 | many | TGTGCCAGCGCGGACGGCAACTATGGCTACACCTTC | CASADGNYGYTF
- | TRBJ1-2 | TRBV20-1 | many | TGCAGTGCTAGAGAGGGGGGTGTCTATGGCTACACCTTC | CSAREGGVYGYTF
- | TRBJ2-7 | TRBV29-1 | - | TGCAGCGTTTGCCGGGGGACAGCCTACGAGCAGTACTTC | CSVCRGTAYEQYF
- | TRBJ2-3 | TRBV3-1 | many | TGTGCCAGCAGCCAAGGGGGAAACACAGATACGCAGTATTTT | CASSQGGNTDTQYF
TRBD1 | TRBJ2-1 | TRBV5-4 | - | TGTGCCAGCCCCGGGACAGGGAGCCATGAGCAGTTCTTC | CASPGTGSHEQFF
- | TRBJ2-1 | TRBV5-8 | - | TGTGCCAGCAGCTTGGTGGGTGGGAGTGAGCAGTTCTTC | CASSLVGGSEQFF
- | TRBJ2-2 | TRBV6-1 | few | TGTGCCAGCAGTGACCCTTTAACCGGACGGCCCGCGGAGCTGTTTTTT | CASSDPLTGRPAELFF
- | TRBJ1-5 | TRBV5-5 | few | TGTGCCAGCAGCTTGGCCGTGGCAAATCAGCCCCAGCATTTT | CASSLAVANQPQHF
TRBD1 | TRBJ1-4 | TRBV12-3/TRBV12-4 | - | TGTGCCAGCAGCTCCCCGGGACAGGCCTCTGCAACTAATGAAAAACTGTTTTTT | CASSSPGQASATNEKLFF
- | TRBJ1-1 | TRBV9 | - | TGTGCCAGCAGCGTAGTTTGGGACACTGAAGCTTTCTTT | CASSVVWDTEAFF
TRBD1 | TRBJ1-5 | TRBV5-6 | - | TGTGCCAGCTCTAGGGGGCCACTTGCGCCCCAGCATTTT | CASSRGPLAPQHF
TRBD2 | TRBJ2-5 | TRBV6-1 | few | TGTGCCAGCAGTGGGGTAGCGGGGGGCCGGACCCAGTACTTC | CASSGVAGGRTQYF
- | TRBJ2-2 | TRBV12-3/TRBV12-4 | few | TGTGCCAGCAGTTTCTACCTCAGGGGTGGCACCGGGGAGCTGTTTTTT | CASSFYLRGGTGELFF
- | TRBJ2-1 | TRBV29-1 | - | TGCAGCGTTGGTCCTATTGAGCAGTTCTTC | CSVGPIEQFF
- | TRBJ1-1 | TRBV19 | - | TGTGCCAGTAGTTTGTTTGGACCCAACACTGAAGCTTTCTTT | CASSLFGPNTEAFF
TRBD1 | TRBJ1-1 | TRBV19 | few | TGTGCCAGTAGCCGACGACAGGGGGCTAACGGGAGCACTGAAGCTTTCTTT | CASSRRQGANGSTEAFF
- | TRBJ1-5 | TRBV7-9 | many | TGTGCCAGCAGCTTGGACGGGGTAAATCAGCCCCAGCATTTT | CASSLDGVNQPQHF
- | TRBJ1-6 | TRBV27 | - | TGTGCCAGCAGTTTCGAGACAGGCTCCCTCTCCTATAATTCACCCCTCCACTTT | CASSFETGSLSYNSPLHF
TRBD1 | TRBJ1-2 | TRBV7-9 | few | TGTGCCAGCAGCTTCGACAGGGAGGGGTATGGCTACACCTTC | CASSFDREGYGYTF
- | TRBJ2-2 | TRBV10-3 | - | TGTGCCATCAGTGAGTCTTACGGGGAGCTGTTTTTT | CAISESYGELFF
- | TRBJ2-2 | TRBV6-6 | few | TGTGCCAGCAGTTACTCGGGGTTGTCCGGGGAGCTGTTGTTT | CASSYSGLSGELLF
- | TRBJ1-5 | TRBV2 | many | TGTGCCAGCGAATCGGGGGGGGGCAATCAGCCCCAGCATTTT | CASESGGGNQPQHF
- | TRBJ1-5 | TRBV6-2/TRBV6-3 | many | TGTGCCAGCAGTTATCCAGCCCCGGTGGATCAGCCCCAGCATTTT | CASSYPAPVDQPQHF
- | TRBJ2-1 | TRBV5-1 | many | TGCGCCAGCAGTTGGAGGACTACCGAAACTAATGAGCAGTTCTTC | CASSWRTTETNEQFF
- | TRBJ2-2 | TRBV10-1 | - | TGCGCCAGCACAAACCCGAACACCGGGGAGCTGTTTTTT | CASTNPNTGELFF
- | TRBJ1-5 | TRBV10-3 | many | TGTGCCATCAGTGAGGGCCCGAAGGAGCCCCAGCATTTT | CAISEGPKEPQHF
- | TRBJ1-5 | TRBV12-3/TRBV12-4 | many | TGTGCCAGCAGTTTTTCGGGGGCGGCGCAGCCCCAGCATTTT | CASSFSGAAQPQHF